The clone carrying this T cell receptor (beta chain) was counted ten times or more. Its antigen is unidentified. Germline CDR1 reads MNHEY; CDR2 reads SVGAGI. This CDR3 comprises 14 residues. Trimming removed 2 bases from V and 0 bases from J, with 4 bases in between. The data were obtained in a study of T cells after yellow fever vaccination. Study-wide points: Researchers noted that a small share of clonotypes showed up in both CD4 and CD8 compartments.

A single record per CDR3 protein comes from TCRdb applying MiXCR to the 5' RACE reads. The sample has roughly 150,000 distinct CDR3 sequences; 6.5% to 8.5% are singletons. The sequencing used CD4+ T cells sorted from PBMCs, collected 4 to 5 days after the first yellow fever vaccination. This clonotype was obtained from a man between 18 and 29 years old who received the YFV17D yellow fever vaccine. This chain links TRBV6-5 with TRBJ1-4, with D unresolved. The chain's CDR3 is CASSYLATNEKLFF. The CDR3 nucleotides read TGTGCCAGCAGTTACCTTGCAACTAATGAAAAACTGTTTTTT.